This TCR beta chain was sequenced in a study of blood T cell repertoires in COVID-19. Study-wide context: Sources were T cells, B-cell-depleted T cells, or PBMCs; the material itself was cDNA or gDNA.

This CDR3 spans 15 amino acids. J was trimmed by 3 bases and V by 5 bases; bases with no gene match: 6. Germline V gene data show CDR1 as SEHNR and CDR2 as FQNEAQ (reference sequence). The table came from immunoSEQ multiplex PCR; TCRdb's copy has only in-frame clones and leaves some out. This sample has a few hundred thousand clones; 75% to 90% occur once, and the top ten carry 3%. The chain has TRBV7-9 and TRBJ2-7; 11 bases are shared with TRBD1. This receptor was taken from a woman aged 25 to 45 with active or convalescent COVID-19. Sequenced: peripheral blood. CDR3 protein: CASSTWTGGSYEQYF. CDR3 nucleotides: TGTGCCAGCAGCACCTGGACAGGGGGCAGCTACGAGCAGTACTTC. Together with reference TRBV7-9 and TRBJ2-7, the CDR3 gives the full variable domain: DTGVSQNPRHKITKRGQNVTFRCDPISEHNRLYWYRQTLGQGPEFLTYFQNEAQLEKSRLLSDRFSAERPKGSFSTLEIQRTEQGDSAMYLCASSTWTGGSYEQYFGPGTRLTVT.